Given below is one T cell receptor (beta chain) in context. Antigen specificity is unknown. The CDR3 is cut off 3 residues early in the read; its end comes from the germline J gene. Libraries were prepared by immunoSEQ multiplex PCR; TCRdb keeps only in-frame clonotypes and omits some of them. The record lists tens of thousands of clones, of which the ten most abundant hold roughly 0.8%. The data were obtained in a study of Tregs in tolerant kidney transplant recipients. Study results and limitations: The most relevant donor-specific Treg TCRbeta repertoire apparently came from expansion with activated donor B cells.

This CDR3 spans 15 amino acids. V lost 1 base, J lost 3 bases, and 4 bases stayed unmatched. Germline CDR1 and CDR2: KGHSH and LQKENI. The chain combines TRBV18 with TRBJ2-7; 9 bases map to TRBD2. This sequence originates from a human donor who received a combined kidney and bone marrow transplant. The specimen comprised CD4+ T cells from blood, sampled before the transplant. CDR3 bases read: TGTGCCAGCTCACCACGTCTAGCGGGAAACTACGAG. Residues: CASSPRLAGNYE. The full-length CDR3 reads as CASSPRLAGNYEQYF. Looking up the rest from reference TRBV18 and TRBJ2-7 gives the full variable domain: NAGVMQNPRHLVRRRGQEARLRCSPMKGHSHVYWYRQLPEEGLKFMVYLQKENIIDESGMPKERFSAEFPKEGPSILRIQQVVRGDSAAYFCASSPRLAGNYEQYFGPGTRLTVT.